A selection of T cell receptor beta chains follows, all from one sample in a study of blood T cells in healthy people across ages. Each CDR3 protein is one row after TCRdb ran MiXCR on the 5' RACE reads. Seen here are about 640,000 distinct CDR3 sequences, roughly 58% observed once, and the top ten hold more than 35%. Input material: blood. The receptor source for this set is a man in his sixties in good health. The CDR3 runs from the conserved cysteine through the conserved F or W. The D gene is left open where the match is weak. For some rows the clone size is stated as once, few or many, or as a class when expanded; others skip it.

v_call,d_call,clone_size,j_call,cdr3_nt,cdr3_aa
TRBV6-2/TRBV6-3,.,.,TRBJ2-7,TGTGCCAGCAGTTACTGGGGCGAGCAGTACTTC,CASSYWGEQYF
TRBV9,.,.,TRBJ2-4,TGTGCCAGCAGCGTAGCTGGGGTTGGCATTCAGTACTTC,CASSVAGVGIQYF
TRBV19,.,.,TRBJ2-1,TGTGCCAGTAGTACCACCGGCCTGGGTCATGAGCAGTTCTTC,CASSTTGLGHEQFF
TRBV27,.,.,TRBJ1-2,TGTGCCAGCAGTTTTTCAGGGGCGGGTGGCTACACCTTC,CASSFSGAGGYTF
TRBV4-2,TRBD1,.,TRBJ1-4,TGTGCCAGCAGCCAAGTGGGACAGGGGATTAATGAAAAACTGTTTTTT,CASSQVGQGINEKLFF
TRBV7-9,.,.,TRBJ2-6,TGTGCCAGCAGCCCTTTCAGGGTTAGTGGGGCCAACGTCCTGACTTTC,CASSPFRVSGANVLTF
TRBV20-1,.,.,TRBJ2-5,TGCAGTGCTCCTATGGGGAGGGGGCAAGAGACCCAGTACTTC,CSAPMGRGQETQYF
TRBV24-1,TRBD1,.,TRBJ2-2,TGTGCCACCAGTGACCTGACAGGGGGCTTCACCGGGGAGCTGTTTTTT,CATSDLTGGFTGELFF
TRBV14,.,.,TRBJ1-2,TGTGCCAGCAGCCAAGCGGGCAGAAACTATGGCTGCACCTTC,CASSQAGRNYGCTF
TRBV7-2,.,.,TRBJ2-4,TGTGCCAGCAGCTCCGGGCCTCCCATGTACTTC,CASSSGPPMYF
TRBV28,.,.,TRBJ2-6,TGTGCCAGCAGCCCTCCCTTTGGGGCTGGGGCCAACGTCCTGACTTTC,CASSPPFGAGANVLTF
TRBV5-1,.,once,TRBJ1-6,TGCGCCAGCAGCGGACAGAGCTCCTATAATTCACCCCTCCACTTT,CASSGQSSYNSPLHF
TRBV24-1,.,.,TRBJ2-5,TGTGCCACCAGTGAGTCTAGAGGGACCCAGTACTTC,CATSESRGTQYF
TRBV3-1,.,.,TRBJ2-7,TGTGCCAGCAGCCATAGGGAGCACGAGCAGTACTTC,CASSHREHEQYF
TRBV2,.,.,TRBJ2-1,TGTGCCAGCAGTGGGGACTCACGAAAGAACTCCTACAATGAGCAGTTCTTC,CASSGDSRKNSYNEQFF
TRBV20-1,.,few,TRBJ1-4,TGCAGTGCTAGGGCGACAGGTGGGGCTGAAAAACTGTTTTTT,CSARATGGAEKLFF
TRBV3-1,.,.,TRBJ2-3,TGTGCCAGCAGCCAAGAAGTTCTCGGGGTGGGCCCAAGCACAGATACGCAGTATTTT,CASSQEVLGVGPSTDTQYF